This T cell receptor beta chain appears in the sequencing data of a study of blood T cell repertoires in COVID-19. V lost 3 bases and J lost 5, with 15 bases in between. Per germline, CDR1 SGDLS and CDR2 YYNGEE. This CDR3 spans 15 amino acids. How the authors handled the data: Researchers report that nucleated cell counts were estimated from reference gene primer amplification. Assay: immunoSEQ multiplex PCR; the TCRdb copy retains only in-frame clones and omits some. V and J calls and clone size are as listed in that table; D and trimming were resolved from the DNA. The sample contains fewer than 250,000 clones, approximately 84% of which appear only once.

This chain connects TRBV9 to TRBJ2-1, with D perhaps matching TRBD2 (5 bases). The receptor was isolated from an older woman with active or convalescent COVID-19. The specimen was peripheral blood. CDR3 residues: CASSESGSPNNEQFF. DNA for the CDR3: TGTGCCAGCAGCGAGTCGGGGTCCCCGAACAATGAGCAGTTCTTC.